This T cell receptor (beta chain) was captured by sequencing in a study of cytomegalovirus exposure and HLA in healthy donors (dated by TCRdb to 2015 to 2018). In the study overall: According to an earlier analysis of 587 of the donors, roughly 180 million T cells yielded 90 million to 130 million unique TCR beta sequences and 276 Gb of sequence data. Roughly 300 gigabases of sequencing data and around 88 million unique TCR sequences made up an early release that covered approximately 650 HLA-typed donors. Of the 398 genotyped donors, less than 90% were placed in the genetic ancestry cluster associated with self-reported Caucasian donors. The aim of the study was to test whether cataloging public T cell receptors could identify signatures of past pathogen exposure. The T cell repertoires of under 700 subjects were profiled by immunosequencing and related to cytomegalovirus serostatus. Besides the first cohort of roughly 700 subjects, a separate validation cohort made up of over a hundred different subjects was used. To predict cytomegalovirus infection status, the study brought together high-throughput TCR immunosequencing, statistical association of individual TCRs with disease status, and machine learning. In a later analysis, previously published TCR beta repertoires from 666 donors were re-analyzed and high-resolution HLA genotyping was added so that TCR occurrence patterns could be studied. In the later analysis, no new phenotypic data were used to find candidate immune exposures; instead, reliance was placed on TCR beta sequences and their occurrence across donors. In an earlier analysis of more than 550 of the donors, high-throughput TCR beta sequencing was used to judge whether each TCR beta V gene segment behaved as functional or pseudogenic. Donor age, sex, ethnicity and CMV serostatus were compiled alongside the repertoire data. A later genetic analysis used genome-wide SNP genotypes for about 55% of the 666 donors, treating that subset as a discovery cohort. All discovery cohort repertoires had been generated on a single sequencing platform. HLA typing included class I and class II loci at four-digit resolution. Typing coverage differed by locus: A, B, C, DRB1 and DQB1 were typed in roughly 620-630 donors, DQA1 in around 500, DPA1 in some 610, and DPB1 in just under 490. About five DR-DQ haplotypes were handled as single units for association and clustering because linkage in the cohort was strong. On average, around 240,000 unique TCR beta nucleotide sequences were sequenced per donor among a few hundred genotyped donors of the cohort, with roughly a sixth of those sequences being non-productive. General study outcomes and caveats: In a later genetic analysis, a missense DCLRE1C variant was associated with V-gene and J-gene trimming of TCR beta chains, and the association was replicated in an independent cohort. The cohort was sequenced for TCR beta chains only, and without alpha or paired-chain data the features that could be detected were limited. A few of the identified cytomegalovirus-associated TCR beta chains were confirmed in vitro to be specific for cytomegalovirus antigens. According to a later analysis, TCR association rates differed among HLA loci, with DRB1 alleles showing the most associated TCRs and HLA-C alleles showing the fewest. For the cohort, immune exposure information was limited to CMV serostatus. Because the 87-base-pair reads could not distinguish some IMGT-functional V segments, including TRBV6-2 and TRBV6-3, those segments were excluded. Across donors, most TCR sequences were observed very rarely, whereas some public TCRs were present in many individuals. A later analysis reported that several top co-occurrence clusters appeared linked to parvovirus B19, influenza, CMV and Epstein-Barr virus. A further reported finding was that TCR beta sequences accurately predicted the HLA-A and HLA-B alleles for most subjects in the first cohort. In a later analysis, HLA-associated TCR beta chains were found to be more clonally expanded and to have lower generation probabilities than equally common non-associated chains. In a later genetic analysis, fewer N-insertions in productive TCRs were reported among donors in an Asian-associated ancestry cluster than the roughly 640-donor mean. Because HLA typing was missing for some donors at each locus, association tests included only the typed subset. Most CMV-associated TCR beta chains appeared to be HLA-restricted in a later analysis, and the HLA associations seemed to be driven largely by CMV exposure. Correlated functional status among segregating V segments might reflect linkage disequilibrium, but an unknown experimental factor could not be ruled out. A later analysis associated some 17,000 TCR beta sequences with specific HLA alleles at a false discovery rate of 0.05. A group of highly shared sequence variants was considered likely to be a technical artifact of the sequencing pipeline. In an earlier analysis of roughly 500 of the donors, most TCR beta V segments appeared in productive rearrangements about 90% or about 30% of the time, broadly matching IMGT annotations. The classifier was reported to diagnose cytomegalovirus status with high specificity and sensitivity in both the original and validation cohorts. Strong co-occurrence of HLA alleles, especially DR and DQ, made assigning TCR associations to individual alleles difficult. The authors suggested that the approach could potentially be extended to other disease states and immunological phenotypes. The earlier analysis of 450 to 700 of the donors excluded around 17 rarely observed V segments, including chromosome 9 orphons, because counts were too low. Presence/absence analyses assumed roughly uniform sequencing depth across donors, an assumption that may not hold. The study listed approximately 150 TCR beta chains as associated with cytomegalovirus.

The cysteine opens and the phenylalanine closes a CDR3 of 17 amino acids. CDR3 DNA only is kept here, 51 bases in frame from base 1. CDR1 SGHNT and CDR2 YENEEA were looked up in the germline V gene. After removal of 4 bases from V and 5 bases from J, the junction retains 13 bases not matched to a gene. The cohort comprised fewer than 700 healthy bone marrow donors. At the time of sampling, all cohort members were nominally healthy, though unrecorded immune exposures were likely present. The donor was CMV seronegative and was included in the group of around 320 seronegative cohort members. Every donor gave a peripheral blood sample, and the peripheral blood mononuclear cells from that sample were used for TCR beta sequencing. The Qiagen DNeasy Blood Extraction Kit was used to extract genomic DNA from the blood cell samples. Of note for this clone: Its antigen is unknown. Base qualities are not at hand, and no much larger clone is one base apart.

Library preparation employed the immunoSEQ multiplex PCR assay. A mixture of 60 forward primers for TCR Vbeta segments and 13 reverse primers for TCR Jbeta segments was used in the multiplex PCR. A multiplex PCR assay on genomic DNA amplified the CDR3 region of rearranged TCR beta genes. On the Illumina HiSeq System, the amplified TCR beta libraries were sequenced as 87-base-pair reads. As for the original processing: In a later analysis, some 80 million unique TCR beta chains were counted across the roughly 670 repertoires, and approximately 11 million of these chains were shared by at least two donors. A nearest-neighbor algorithm error-corrected the raw reads and collapsed the reads into unique sequences, merging closely related sequences to remove PCR and sequencing errors. Alignment of CDR3 sequences to IMGT reference sequences was used to assign V, D and J gene segments. For a sequence to be retained, a match of at least six nucleotides to both a V gene segment and a J gene segment was required. A rearrangement counted as productive if the CDR3 had no stop codons and remained in frame with V and J, and every other rearrangement counted as non-productive. Following IMGT convention, CDR3 was defined as the stretch from the second conserved V-encoded cysteine to the conserved J-encoded phenylalanine. The earlier analysis of approximately 500 of the donors excluded sequences that lacked an unambiguous match to a single V gene segment. An earlier analysis of a few hundred of the donors called V segments functional above 56.7% productive rearrangements and segregating when the between-donor standard deviation exceeded 5%. A statistical classification framework was developed to diagnose cytomegalovirus status using the catalog of TCR beta chain sequences. V and J gene assignment, in a later analysis, came from comparing TCR nucleotide sequences with IMGT/GENE-DB human TR gene sequences. A later analysis assigned CDR3 sequences and most-parsimonious VDJ recombination scenarios with the TCRdist pipeline. In a later analysis, each TCR beta chain was defined by its CDR3 amino acid sequence together with its V-gene family, and reads lacking a unique V-gene family were excluded. A later analysis removed several hundred highly shared, low-generation-probability nucleotide sequences to deal with suspected cross-contamination and a sequencing artifact. A later analysis calculated a clonal expansion index for each public chain from normalized within-repertoire ranks of inferred template counts. A later analysis computed generation probabilities with a VDJ recombination model fitted to out-of-frame rearrangements, and checked the results against IGoR. In a later analysis, hypergeometric tests were used to score TCR-TCR, TCR-HLA and TCR-CMV co-occurrence, with a repertoire-size bias correction applied to TCR pairs. In a later analysis, false discovery rates were estimated by permuting HLA or CMV assignments 20 times. In a later analysis, co-occurring TCRs were grouped using DBSCAN, with TCRdist sequence similarity added in when clustering inside HLA-allele-positive subsets. Repertoires with fewer than 30,000 or more than 120,000 public chains, plus five repertoires with anomalous nucleotide sharing, were excluded from co-occurrence clustering. The table comes from immuneACCESS by way of TCRdb, which keeps in-frame sequences with V and J called. Part of the clones is missing from these tables; in studies checked, under half for an unresolved V gene and the rest for unknown reasons. That table is the source of V, J and clone size, and D and trimming were worked out from the DNA. The sample table shows around 190,000 clones, and 65% to 85% are seen once. The biggest ten clones account for around 2.6% of the sample.

This sequence uses TRBV11-3 and TRBJ2-1; 8 bases in the middle match TRBD2. Source material: PBMCs. This TCR was sampled from a female donor in good health and CMV-seronegative. CDR3 sequence: CASSSPLILAVNNEQFF. The DNA sequence is as follows: TGTGCCAGCAGCTCACCTCTTATACTAGCGGTGAACAATGAGCAGTTCTTC.